The T cell receptor (beta chain) described here comes from a study of blood T cell repertoires in COVID-19. TCRdb keeps only in-frame clones here, not all; method: immunoSEQ multiplex PCR. The sample yields more than 200,000 clones, around nine tenths seen once. The V gene's germline CDR1 is KGHSH and CDR2 LQKENI. The CDR3 is 14 amino acids. Between the trimmed V and J ends, which lost 0 bases and 8 bases, there was a span of 13 bases. The chain joins TRBV18 to TRBJ1-2; possibly TRBD1 for D (5 bases). The sequenced material came from peripheral blood. The clonotype originates from a woman in her fifties or sixties with acute or convalescent COVID-19. The CDR3 is CASSPPGRVYGYTF. CDR3 nucleotide sequence: TGTGCCAGCTCACCACCGGGCAGGGTATACGGCTACACCTTC. The entire variable domain, with the rest obtained from reference TRBV18 and TRBJ1-2, is as follows: NAGVMQNPRHLVRRRGQEARLRCSPMKGHSHVYWYRQLPEEGLKFMVYLQKENIIDESGMPKERFSAEFPKEGPSILRIQQVVRGDSAAYFCASSPPGRVYGYTFGSGTRLTVV.